The T cell receptor beta chain under discussion was sequenced for a study of cytomegalovirus exposure and HLA in healthy donors. Researchers ran the PCR with 60 Vbeta and 13 Jbeta primers. Some clones are missing from TCRdb's copy, which holds only in-frame ones; the method was immunoSEQ multiplex PCR. The sample carries roughly 150,000 clones, 75% to 90% recorded once. Germline values: CDR1 GTSNPN, CDR2 SVGIG (reference sequence). V was trimmed by 0 bases and J by 3 bases, leaving 8 bases between them. CDR3 length equals 13 residues. Sequenced input: PBMCs. The chain employs TRBV30 and TRBJ2-5; D is uncertain. This TCR came from a male donor in good health and CMV-seronegative. CDR3 in amino acids: CAWSVNSKETQYF. The CDR3 DNA reads TGTGCCTGGAGTGTAAACAGCAAAGAGACCCAGTACTTC.